The T cell receptor (beta chain) described here comes from a study of blood T cell repertoires in COVID-19. The wider study: Samples taken during acute and convalescent COVID-19 were collected in the United States, Italy and Spain.

Authors' methods: It was from reference gene primer amplification that nucleated cell counts were estimated. Clones were sequenced by immunoSEQ multiplex PCR, and TCRdb holds only the in-frame ones, with some missing. V and J calls and clone size are given by that table; D and trimming were obtained from the DNA. The sample includes some 230,000 clones, around 84% seen only once; the top ten take 5% to 6.5%. Trimming took 3 bases from V and 3 from J, leaving 18 bases between them. The CDR3 spans 16 residues. CDR1 is SGHDT and CDR2 is YYEEEE in the germline V gene. This TCR came from a woman aged 55-69 years who had recovered from COVID-19. Sequencing input: peripheral blood. The genes are TRBV5-6 and TRBJ1-2; the D gene is possibly TRBD1 (6 bases). For the CDR3, the DNA is TGTGCCAGCAGCTCCCCCGGGGTCCCAGGGGACTATGGCTACACCTTC. Protein: CASSSPGVPGDYGYTF.